The rows below give T cell receptor beta chains drawn from one sample of a study of T-cell memory formation after mild COVID-19. Each CDR3 protein is one row after TCRdb ran MiXCR on the 5' RACE reads. This sample has approximately 480,000 distinct CDR3 sequences, with 15% to 20% found just once. The source material was PBMCs or a T cell subset sorted from them (not recorded which). The source of these receptors is an adult woman who had mild COVID-19 (a few samples of this study predate the infection). Cell type and time point are not known. CDR3s leave out the opening cysteine and the closing phenylalanine or tryptophan. Fields, in order: V gene, J gene, CDR3 protein.

V: TRBV6-5
J: TRBJ2-6
CDR3: ASSYTGANVLT

V: TRBV4-1
J: TRBJ1-1
CDR3: ASSQDWGAEAF

V: TRBV25-1
J: TRBJ2-5
CDR3: ACGEGQETQY

V: TRBV7-2
J: TRBJ2-3
CDR3: ASSFKGISTDTQY

V: TRBV18
J: TRBJ1-2
CDR3: ASSPYKYPGQDYGYT

V: TRBV24-1
J: TRBJ2-3
CDR3: ATSDYSAGRTDTQY

V: TRBV5-1
J: TRBJ1-1
CDR3: ASSRTGETNTEAF

V: TRBV6-1
J: TRBJ1-1
CDR3: ASSEEQLNTEAF

V: TRBV12-3/TRBV12-4
J: TRBJ2-1
CDR3: ASSLRVSGRVNEQF

V: TRBV15
J: TRBJ2-7
CDR3: ATSRPQGDEQY

V: TRBV20-1
J: TRBJ1-2
CDR3: SASIWAEVNYGYT

V: TRBV12-3/TRBV12-4
J: TRBJ2-7
CDR3: ASRAGFWALSSTYEQY

V: TRBV30
J: TRBJ2-1
CDR3: AWEIGYTYNEQF

V: TRBV7-7
J: TRBJ1-4
CDR3: ASSRSDGFNEKLF

V: TRBV7-9
J: TRBJ2-1
CDR3: ASSPRESGSDNEQF

V: TRBV30
J: TRBJ2-5
CDR3: AWRLAGGRETQY

V: TRBV7-2
J: TRBJ2-1
CDR3: ASSKGTGTNLGSYNEQF

V: TRBV19
J: TRBJ2-3
CDR3: ASSVDRTDTQY

V: TRBV2
J: TRBJ2-7
CDR3: ASSAVRVGYEQY

V: TRBV18
J: TRBJ1-1
CDR3: ASSPFAENTEAF

V: TRBV20-1
J: TRBJ1-2
CDR3: SARESTGPPSDGYT

V: TRBV7-3
J: TRBJ2-5
CDR3: ASSPLAGGDQETQY

V: TRBV10-3
J: TRBJ2-7
CDR3: AVRDHEQY

V: TRBV11-2
J: TRBJ2-1
CDR3: ASSWPRDRDKSSYNEQF

V: TRBV7-3
J: TRBJ1-1
CDR3: ASSLTGGRMNTEAF